This T cell receptor (beta chain) was sequenced for a study of identical twins. Study results and caveats: Within monozygotic twins, out-of-frame TCR alpha sharing was underestimated by the models.

Concerning this clonotype: The antigen remains unidentified.

V lost 4 bases, J lost 4 bases, and 16 bases lay in between. There are 15 residues in the CDR3. CDR1 and CDR2 (germline): MDHEN, SYDVKM. TCRdb passed the 5' RACE reads through MiXCR, listing each CDR3 protein once. The table includes roughly 230,000 distinct CDR3 sequences, about 8% detected once. The same specimen was also included in a second study, on yellow fever vaccine responses in identical twins.

Sequencing input: CD8+ T cells sorted from blood. The TCR sequence derives from a woman younger than 30 in good health. The chain is built from TRBV28 and TRBJ1-1; D is perhaps TRBD1 (6 bases). For the CDR3, the DNA is TGTGCCAGCAGTTCCCTGGCAGGGGTGGTCACTGAAGCTTTCTTT. The encoded protein is CASSSLAGVVTEAFF.